What follows is one T cell receptor (beta chain) and its context. The target antigen is unknown. The sample comes from a study of T cell responses to AZD1222 COVID-19 vaccine. Study-level information: Pooled in the analysis were second doses at about 4 or about 12 weeks. Study-level results: Spike-specific TCR depth and breadth grew after two AZD1222 doses. Baseline seropositivity occurred in only 5 to 7 AZD1222 recipients. Variant regions that are unmutated are reportedly the target of nearly half of spike-specific TCRs.

The assay was immunoSEQ multiplex PCR, and TCRdb's table has in-frame clones only and misses some. The sample has fewer than 150,000 clones, 88% seen once. The clonotype originates from an adult in good health. The sequences come from peripheral blood, collected on day 0 of AZD1222 vaccination.

The CDR3 region has the DNA TGCAGTGCTAGTGGACAGGGAGGCTATGGCTACACCTTC. It yields the protein CSASGQGGYGYTF. This sequence joins TRBV20-1 and TRBJ1-2; 8 nucleotides match TRBD1. Germline CDR1 DFQATT, CDR2 SNEGSKA (reference sequence). This CDR3 is built from 13 residues. V gave up 3 bases and J gave up 4 bases; unmatched junction bases: 4.